What follows are 7 T cell receptor beta chains derived from one specimen sequenced in a study of T cells after yellow fever vaccination. TCRdb analysed the 5' RACE reads with MiXCR anew, one entry per CDR3 protein. The data hold 300,000 to 450,000 distinct CDR3 sequences, with around 6.5% observed a single time. The sample here was PBMCs, taken 5 days after the yellow fever booster vaccination. Receptor source: a man aged 30 to 39 who received the YFV17D yellow fever vaccine.

This clonotype was picked up many times. The J gene is TRBJ2-1, the V gene TRBV28; D may be TRBD2 (5 bases). The V end was cut by 7 bases, the J end by 1 base, with 8 bases between. This CDR3 comprises 13 residues. Germline values: CDR1 MDHEN, CDR2 SYDVKM. CDR3: CASNRGSYNEQFF. As DNA, the CDR3 is TGTGCCAGCAATCGGGGTTCCTACAATGAGCAGTTCTTC.

This clonotype occurred many times. This chain joins TRBV12-3 or TRBV12-4 and TRBJ2-7; D unclear. The CDR3 contains 14 residues. V lost 1 base, J lost 6 bases, and 13 bases lay in between. This CDR3 is CASSLGAQKSEQYF. The CDR3 DNA reads TGTGCCAGCAGTTTAGGGGCCCAAAAAAGCGAGCAGTACTTC.

The V and J genes are TRBV5-1 and TRBJ1-1; D ambiguous. CDR1 and CDR2 (germline): SGHRS, YFSETQ. The CDR3 covers 14 residues. V was cut by 3 bases and J by 1 base, with 10 bases left in between. The CDR3 DNA reads TGCGCCAGCAGCTGGGAGGCAGCGAACACTGAAGCTTTCTTT. It codes for CASSWEAANTEAFF.

This clonotype was detected only a few times. The chain joins TRBV14 to TRBJ2-1; 7 bases agree with TRBD1. There are 16 residues in the CDR3. Germline loops: CDR1 SGHDN, CDR2 FVKESK. The junction had 9 bases not matched to a gene; V was cut back by 4 bases and J by 3 bases. CDR3 protein: CASSLNRDSLYNEQFF. CDR3 nucleotides: TGTGCCAGCAGCCTAAACCGGGACAGCCTCTACAATGAGCAGTTCTTC. Combining the CDR3 with reference TRBV14 and TRBJ2-1 gives the whole variable domain EAGVTQFPSHSVIEKGQTVTLRCDPISGHDNLYWYRRVMGKEIKFLLHFVKESKQDESGMPNNRFLAERTGGTYSTLKVQPAELEDSGVYFCASSLNRDSLYNEQFFGPGTRLTVL.

A few counts support this clonotype. The chain has TRBV5-8 and TRBJ2-3; perhaps TRBD2 as D (6 bases). The V and J ends lost 4 bases and 3 bases respectively, with 15 bases between them. This CDR3 contains 15 residues. Per the germline V gene, CDR1 is SGHTS and CDR2 is YDEGEE. The CDR3, as DNA: TGTGCCAGCAGCCTGGAACTTGGAGGGACAGATACGCAGTATTTT. Protein: CASSLELGGTDTQYF.

Many counts were recorded for this clonotype. The genes are TRBV7-2 and TRBJ2-7; 7 nucleotides line up with TRBD1. CDR3 size: 13 residues. The J segment lost 5 bases and the V segment lost 5 bases, leaving 6 bases of the junction unmatched. Germline V gene data show CDR1 as SGHTA and CDR2 as FQGNSA. The DNA for the CDR3 is TGTGCCAGCAGCACCCAAACAGGGGACGAGCAGTACTTC. Translating it yields CASSTQTGDEQYF.

This clonotype has at least ten counts. J is TRBJ2-1 and V is TRBV2; TRBD1 aligns across 8 bases. Losses at the gene ends were 6 bases for V and 5 bases for J; bases not matched to a gene: 6. The length of the CDR3 is 14 residues. Germline V gene data show CDR1 as SNHLY and CDR2 as FYNNEI. The CDR3 region is CASRKTGANNEQFF. CDR3 nucleotide sequence: TGTGCCAGCAGAAAGACAGGGGCTAACAATGAGCAGTTCTTC.